The clone carrying this TCR beta chain was seen only a few times. This CDR3 is 16 amino acids long. This sample is drawn from a study of blood T cell repertoires in COVID-19. Using immunoSEQ multiplex PCR, the repertoire was profiled, and TCRdb retains in-frame clones only, with some absent. Seen here are approximately 190,000 clones, more than 75% observed once, and the top ten hold around 6.5%. The chain combines TRBV21-1 with TRBJ2-6; whether TRBD1, the table's D call, matches the DNA was not checked. TRBV21-1 is termed a pseudogene. The material sequenced was peripheral blood. The clonotype was recovered from a man older than 75 with acute or convalescent COVID-19. CDR3 sequence (DNA): TGTGCCAGCCGGCAGGGCTGGAATTTTGGGGCCAACGTCCTGACTTTC. It encodes CASRQGWNFGANVLTF.